Presented here are 29 T cell receptor beta chains from one specimen sequenced in a study of tumor-infiltrating lymphocytes in primary liver carcinoma. Production of TCR beta cDNA used 500 ng total RNA together with a constant-region primer. Three nested multiplex PCR rounds of slightly modified ARM-PCR generated TCR beta libraries. TRBV1-TRBV30 forward primers paired with a C-beta reverse primer were used in the first two PCR rounds, which ran approximately 11 cycles each. TCRdb itself ran the multiplex PCR reads through MiXCR, one entry per CDR3 protein. The sample includes 90,000 to 110,000 distinct CDR3 sequences, around 80% of them seen just once. From roughly 21-30 mg of unsorted bulk tissue, DNA and RNA were co-extracted together. Sample: liver tumor tissue from sampling region 3. The sample's subset: tumor region T3, left-lateral pole. These receptors were obtained from a middle-aged man with primary liver carcinoma and hepatitis B virus infection.

Comments on this clonotype: One junction end does not reproduce the germline sequence, and a read error may be involved. The rearrangement joins TRBV10-3 to TRBJ1-6; TRBD1 aligns across 7 bases. This CDR3 contains 15 residues. CDR1 and CDR2 (germline): ENHRY, SYGVKD. The CDR3 DNA reads TGTGACACCCACCTCGGGACAGACTTTAATTCACCCCTCAACTTT. It is translated as CDTHLGTDFNSPLNF.

As regards this clonotype: One end of the junction fails to match germline, which may point to a read error. This sequence joins TRBV6-1 and TRBJ2-1, with D uncertain. Germline values: CDR1 MNHNS, CDR2 SASEGT. The CDR3 has 13 residues. CDR3 DNA: TGTACCAGCAGTGAAGAGAGAGGCATTGGGCAGTTCTTC. Its protein is CTSSEERGIGQFF.

The V gene is TRBV11-3, the J gene TRBJ1-1; tentative D call: TRBD1 (5 bases). The CDR3 sequence is 12 residues long. Trimming took off 9 bases at V and 0 bases at J, with 8 bases between the two ends. Germline CDR1 is SGHNT and CDR2 is YENEEA. CDR3 nucleotides: TGTGCCAGTACAGGTTTGAACACTGAAGCTTTCTTT. Translated: CASTGLNTEAFF.

This clonotype was found once. An end of the junction does not agree with germline; a read error may underlie this. This sequence joins TRBV30 and TRBJ2-4, with D possibly being TRBD1 or TRBD2 (5 bases each). CDR1 GTSNPN and CDR2 SVGIG come from the germline V gene (reference sequence). The CDR3 covers 14 residues. CDR3: CAWSVLGSGTIQYF. In DNA form, the CDR3 reads TGTGCTTGGAGTGTACTCGGGTCAGGGACCATTCAGTACTTC.

This chain connects TRBV6-4 to TRBJ2-2, with 10 bases matching TRBD2. The germline V gene has CDR1 MRHNA and CDR2 SNTAGT. The CDR3 sequence is 16 residues long. DNA for the CDR3: TGTGCAACTCCAGGGAAGGAGCGGGAGGGCATCGGGGAGCTGTTTTTT. Translating it yields CATPGKEREGIGELFF.

Points on this clonotype: The junction departs from germline at one end; a sequencing error may be responsible. V usage is TRBV29-1 and J usage is TRBJ1-1; D is unresolved. Germline CDR1 SQVTM, CDR2 ANQGSEA. The CDR3 covers 15 residues. CDR3 in amino acids: CSVGSGWGMNTQAFF. CDR3 sequence (DNA): TGCAGCGTTGGATCAGGCTGGGGTATGAACACTCAAGCTTTCTTT.

The V call is TRBV7-9, the J call TRBJ1-2, with 7 bases that match TRBD1. The CDR3 sequence is 13 residues long. Germline lookup yields CDR1 SEHNR and CDR2 FQNEAQ (reference sequence). The V segment lost 0 bases and the J segment 10 bases; nucleotides outside the gene matches: 5. CDR3 bases: TGTGCCAGCAGCTTAGCGATAGGGGGCGACTACACCTTC. As protein: CASSLAIGGDYTF.

A word on this clonotype: Mismatch with germline at one junction end may stem from a read error. The chain employs TRBV6-1 and TRBJ2-1, with 7 positions matching TRBD1. The CDR3 extends over 13 amino acids. Looked up from germline, CDR1 is MNHNS and CDR2 is SASEGT. In DNA, the CDR3 is TGTACCAGCAGTGAAGGTACAGGGGATGAGCAGTTCTTC. Encoded protein: CTSSEGTGDEQFF.

This clonotype was picked up a small number of times. At one end the junction does not follow the germline gene, possibly because of a read error. The chain has TRBV6-6 and TRBJ2-1, with TRBD2 matching over 8 bases. The CDR3 spans 18 residues. The germline V gene encodes CDR1 MNHNY and CDR2 SVGAGI (reference sequence). CDR3 region: CANSYSIGGTSRQDEQFF. CDR3 sequence (DNA): TGTGCCAACAGTTACTCGATTGGGGGGACTAGTCGGCAGGATGAGCAGTTCTTC.

Comment on this clonotype: A junction end diverges from the germline sequence, so it may reflect a read error. The CDR3 loop is CVSSLGAAAFF. The DNA of the CDR3 is TGTGTCAGCAGTTTGGGGGCTGCAGCTTTCTTT. The rearrangement joins TRBV12-3 or TRBV12-4 to TRBJ1-1; maybe TRBD1 (6 bases). This CDR3 is 11 amino acids long.

As for this clonotype: One end of the junction varies from germline; a read error may be responsible. The chain is built from TRBV29-1 and TRBJ1-1; D is undetermined. This CDR3 contains 13 residues. CDR1 and CDR2 (germline): SQVTM, ANQGSEA. For the CDR3, the DNA is TGCAGCGTTGAGGCAGAAATGTACACTGAAGTTTTCTTT. Translated: CSVEAEMYTEVFF. The full variable domain, its missing parts supplied by reference TRBV29-1 and TRBJ1-1, is SAVISQKPSRDICQRGTSLTIQCQVDSQVTMMFWYRQQPGQSLTLIATANQGSEATYESGFVIDKFPISRPNLTFSTLTVSNMSPEDSSIYLCSVEAEMYTEVFFGQGTRLTVV.

Remarks on this clonotype: Its ends do not fully match the called genes, so a read error is possible. J is TRBJ1-4 and V is TRBV29-1; D remains ambiguous. CDR1 and CDR2 (germline): SQVTM, ANQGSEA. This CDR3 region has 15 residues. In DNA, the CDR3 is TGCAGCATTGAAGACAAGGAGGGAAGACGGGGAAAAATGTTTTTT. It yields the protein CSIEDKEGRRGKMFF.

On this clonotype itself: A read error may be the cause here, since a much bigger clone is one base away. The chain links TRBV18 to TRBJ2-3, with D unresolved. Trimming removed 4 bases from V and 0 bases from J, with 11 bases in between. Germline V CDR1 and CDR2: KGHSH, LQKENI. The CDR3 is 15 residues long. This chain's CDR3 is CASSRITASTDTQYF. For the CDR3, the DNA is TGTGCCAGCTCACGAATAACGGCGAGCACAGATACGCAGTATTTT. Full variable domain (remainder filled in from reference TRBV18 and TRBJ2-3): NAGVMQNPRHLVRRRGQEARLRCSPMKGHSHVYWYRQLPEEGLKFMVYLQKENIIDESGMPKERFSAEFPKEGPSILRIQQVVRGDSAAYFCASSRITASTDTQYFGPGTRLTVL.

On this clonotype itself: Germline is not matched at one junction end, which may reflect a read error. The genes are TRBV11-2 and TRBJ1-2; 9 nucleotides line up with TRBD1. The CDR3 is 16 amino acids. The germline gives CDR1 SGHAT, CDR2 FQNNGV. The CDR3 region has the DNA TGTGCAAGCAGCTTAGATGGCGGGACAGGGAACTGTGTCTACACCTTC. It translates to CASSLDGGTGNCVYTF.

The chain is built from TRBV5-1 and TRBJ2-1; no definite D call. Trimming took 8 bases from V and 6 from J, leaving 15 bases between them. Looked up from germline, CDR1 is SGHRS and CDR2 is YFSETQ. The CDR3 spans 13 residues. The CDR3 coding sequence is TGCGCCAGTGGCCGGATACCGGGCAATGAGCAGTTCTTC. It codes for CASGRIPGNEQFF.

Comment on this clonotype: Sequence at one end of the junction differs from germline and may be a read error. The chain employs TRBV7-8 and TRBJ2-1; the match to TRBD2 covers 8 bases. The CDR3 totals 16 residues. Germline lookup yields CDR1 SGHVS and CDR2 FQNEAQ. CDR3 nucleotides: TGTGCCAGTAGCTTAGTAGTAGCGGGATATGGCAATGAGCAGTTCTTC. It specifies CASSLVVAGYGNEQFF.

About this clonotype itself: A read error may account for a junction end that differs from germline. This chain connects TRBV10-3 to TRBJ1-5, with TRBD1 matching over 9 bases. CDR1 and CDR2 (germline): ENHRY, SYGVKD. The length of the CDR3 is 14 residues. In nucleotides, the CDR3 is TGTGCCACCAGTCCGACAGGGGGTAATCAGCCTCAGCATTTT. Translating it yields CATSPTGGNQPQHF.

This clonotype appeared a single time. A read error may produce the germline difference seen at one junction end. The rearrangement joins TRBV18 to TRBJ1-5; D remains ambiguous. In germline, CDR1 is KGHSH, CDR2 LQKENI. This CDR3 has 14 amino acids. CDR3 loop: CASSPTGRDQPQDF. CDR3 nucleotide sequence: TGTGCCAGCTCACCAACGGGTAGGGATCAGCCCCAGGATTTT. Combining the CDR3 with reference TRBV18 and TRBJ1-5 gives the whole variable domain NAGVMQNPRHLVRRRGQEARLRCSPMKGHSHVYWYRQLPEEGLKFMVYLQKENIIDESGMPKERFSAEFPKEGPSILRIQQVVRGDSAAYFCASSPTGRDQPQDFGDGTRLSIL.

This clonotype occurred a few times. The junction shows a germline mismatch at one end, possibly a read error. J is TRBJ1-1 and V is TRBV28; unclear D gene. CDR3 size: 12 residues. Germline CDR1 MDHEN, CDR2 SYDVKM. In nucleotides, the CDR3 is TGTGTCAGCAGGATCACATGGGATGAAGCTTTCTTT. This translates into CVSRITWDEAFF.

This clonotype was found many times. The genes are TRBV24-1 and TRBJ2-5; D is possibly TRBD1 (6 bases). Germline values: CDR1 KGHDR, CDR2 SFDVKD. The CDR3 covers 13 residues. V shed 9 bases and J shed 1 base, with 11 bases lying between them. The CDR3, as DNA: TGTGCCACCGGTATGGGGGCCCAAGAGACCCAGTACTTC. Translation: CATGMGAQETQYF.

A word on this clonotype: Without the conserved terminal phenylalanine or tryptophan, this CDR3 likely stems from a read error. The V gene is TRBV6-5, the J gene TRBJ2-3; TRBD2 aligns across 7 bases. Germline CDR1 MNHEY, CDR2 SVGAGI. The CDR3 length is 15 residues. The CDR3 DNA is TGTGCAAGCAACCCAGGACTAGTGGGAACAGATACGCAGTATTTA. Translating gives CASNPGLVGTDTQYL.

As regards this clonotype: Being one base from a much bigger clone, this may be a read error. The CDR3 loop reads CASGLEAGAGANVLTF. The CDR3 DNA reads as TGCGCCAGCGGCTTGGAAGCGGGAGCTGGGGCCAACGTCCTGACTTTC. The chain links TRBV5-1 to TRBJ2-6; 8 bases fit TRBD2. The CDR3 has 16 residues. CDR1 and CDR2 (germline): SGHRS, YFSETQ. The variable domain in full, completed from reference TRBV5-1 and TRBJ2-6, reads KAGVTQTPRYLIKTRGQQVTLSCSPISGHRSVSWYQQTPGQGLQFLFEYFSETQRNKGNFPGRFSGRQFSNSRSEMNVSTLELGDSALYLCASGLEAGAGANVLTFGAGSRLTVL.

The sample holds a few counts of this clonotype. A read error may produce the germline difference seen at one junction end. J is TRBJ2-3 and V is TRBV24-1; D is possibly TRBD2 (6 bases). The CDR3 covers 16 residues. Germline values: CDR1 KGHDR, CDR2 SFDVKD. The DNA of the CDR3 is TGTGCCACCAGTGATTTGTCGGGAGTTAGCACAGATACGCAGTACTTT. Encoded protein: CATSDLSGVSTDTQYF.

This clonotype was recorded once. The V and J genes are TRBV28 and TRBJ2-3, with 10 positions matching TRBD2. With 8 bases clipped from V and 4 bases from J, the junction kept 12 bases outside the gene matches. The CDR3 is 16 amino acids. CDR1 is MDHEN and CDR2 is SYDVKM in the germline V gene. The CDR3 bases are TGTGCCAGCCTGGAAGGAGCGGGAGGGAGCGCAGATACGCAGTATTTT. This encodes CASLEGAGGSADTQYF.

This rearrangement joins TRBV7-8 to TRBJ2-1; D is undetermined. The CDR3 is 16 residues long. Trimming removed 0 bases from V and 9 bases from J, with 18 bases in between. Germline V gene sequence: CDR1 SGHVS, CDR2 FQNEAQ. CDR3 protein: CASSLASGCSFGEQFF. Here the CDR3 DNA reads TGTGCCAGCAGCTTAGCCTCGGGTTGTTCATTCGGTGAGCAGTTCTTC. Using reference TRBV7-8 and TRBJ2-1 for the parts outside the CDR3, the full variable domain is GAGVSQSPRYKVAKRGQDVALRCDPISGHVSLFWYQQALGQGPEFLTYFQNEAQLDKSGLPSDRFFAERPEGSVSTLKIQRTQQEDSAVYLCASSLASGCSFGEQFFGPGTRLTVL.

This clonotype has at least ten counts. The chain employs TRBV30 and TRBJ2-6, with D perhaps TRBD1 (6 bases). The CDR3 has 16 amino acids. Trimming stripped 4 bases from V and 0 bases from J, with 13 bases between. Germline values: CDR1 GTSNPN, CDR2 SVGIG (reference sequence). The CDR3 spells CAWTATGLSGANVLTF. The CDR3 nucleotides read TGTGCCTGGACTGCGACAGGCCTCTCTGGGGCCAACGTCCTGACTTTC. Full variable domain (missing parts from reference TRBV30 and TRBJ2-6): SQTIHQWPATLVQPVGSPLSLECTVEGTSNPNLYWYRQAAGRGLQLLFYSVGIGQISSEVPQNLSASRPQDRQFILSSKKLLLSDSGFYLCAWTATGLSGANVLTFGAGSRLTVL.

Comment on this clonotype: A junction boundary mismatches the germline segment, possibly from a read error. The chain is built from TRBV6-5 and TRBJ2-4; tentatively, D is TRBD1 (6 bases). Germline-derived CDR1 and CDR2 are MNHEY and SVGAGI. The CDR3 length is 13 residues. CDR3 nucleotides: TGTGCCAGTAGTTACAGGGTCAAAAACATTCAGTACTTC. Amino acids: CASSYRVKNIQYF.

As regards this clonotype: The junction shows a germline mismatch at one end, possibly a read error. J is TRBJ1-1 and V is TRBV7-9; D uncertain. This CDR3 has 14 amino acids. Germline V gene data show CDR1 as SEHNR and CDR2 as FQNEAQ (reference sequence). The CDR3 sequence: CASSWGGSDNEASF. CDR3 coding DNA: TGTGCCAGCAGCTGGGGTGGTTCCGACAATGAAGCTTCCTTT.

This chain connects TRBV5-8 to TRBJ2-1, with 10 bases fitting TRBD2. V was pared by 7 bases and J by 10 bases, with 11 bases of the junction left unmatched. The CDR3 is 14 residues long. Germline V gene lookup returns CDR1 SGHTS and CDR2 YDEGEE. Written as DNA, the CDR3 is TGTGCCAGCTGCTCTCGAGCGGGAGGGCGCGAGCAGTTCTTC. It translates to CASCSRAGGREQFF.